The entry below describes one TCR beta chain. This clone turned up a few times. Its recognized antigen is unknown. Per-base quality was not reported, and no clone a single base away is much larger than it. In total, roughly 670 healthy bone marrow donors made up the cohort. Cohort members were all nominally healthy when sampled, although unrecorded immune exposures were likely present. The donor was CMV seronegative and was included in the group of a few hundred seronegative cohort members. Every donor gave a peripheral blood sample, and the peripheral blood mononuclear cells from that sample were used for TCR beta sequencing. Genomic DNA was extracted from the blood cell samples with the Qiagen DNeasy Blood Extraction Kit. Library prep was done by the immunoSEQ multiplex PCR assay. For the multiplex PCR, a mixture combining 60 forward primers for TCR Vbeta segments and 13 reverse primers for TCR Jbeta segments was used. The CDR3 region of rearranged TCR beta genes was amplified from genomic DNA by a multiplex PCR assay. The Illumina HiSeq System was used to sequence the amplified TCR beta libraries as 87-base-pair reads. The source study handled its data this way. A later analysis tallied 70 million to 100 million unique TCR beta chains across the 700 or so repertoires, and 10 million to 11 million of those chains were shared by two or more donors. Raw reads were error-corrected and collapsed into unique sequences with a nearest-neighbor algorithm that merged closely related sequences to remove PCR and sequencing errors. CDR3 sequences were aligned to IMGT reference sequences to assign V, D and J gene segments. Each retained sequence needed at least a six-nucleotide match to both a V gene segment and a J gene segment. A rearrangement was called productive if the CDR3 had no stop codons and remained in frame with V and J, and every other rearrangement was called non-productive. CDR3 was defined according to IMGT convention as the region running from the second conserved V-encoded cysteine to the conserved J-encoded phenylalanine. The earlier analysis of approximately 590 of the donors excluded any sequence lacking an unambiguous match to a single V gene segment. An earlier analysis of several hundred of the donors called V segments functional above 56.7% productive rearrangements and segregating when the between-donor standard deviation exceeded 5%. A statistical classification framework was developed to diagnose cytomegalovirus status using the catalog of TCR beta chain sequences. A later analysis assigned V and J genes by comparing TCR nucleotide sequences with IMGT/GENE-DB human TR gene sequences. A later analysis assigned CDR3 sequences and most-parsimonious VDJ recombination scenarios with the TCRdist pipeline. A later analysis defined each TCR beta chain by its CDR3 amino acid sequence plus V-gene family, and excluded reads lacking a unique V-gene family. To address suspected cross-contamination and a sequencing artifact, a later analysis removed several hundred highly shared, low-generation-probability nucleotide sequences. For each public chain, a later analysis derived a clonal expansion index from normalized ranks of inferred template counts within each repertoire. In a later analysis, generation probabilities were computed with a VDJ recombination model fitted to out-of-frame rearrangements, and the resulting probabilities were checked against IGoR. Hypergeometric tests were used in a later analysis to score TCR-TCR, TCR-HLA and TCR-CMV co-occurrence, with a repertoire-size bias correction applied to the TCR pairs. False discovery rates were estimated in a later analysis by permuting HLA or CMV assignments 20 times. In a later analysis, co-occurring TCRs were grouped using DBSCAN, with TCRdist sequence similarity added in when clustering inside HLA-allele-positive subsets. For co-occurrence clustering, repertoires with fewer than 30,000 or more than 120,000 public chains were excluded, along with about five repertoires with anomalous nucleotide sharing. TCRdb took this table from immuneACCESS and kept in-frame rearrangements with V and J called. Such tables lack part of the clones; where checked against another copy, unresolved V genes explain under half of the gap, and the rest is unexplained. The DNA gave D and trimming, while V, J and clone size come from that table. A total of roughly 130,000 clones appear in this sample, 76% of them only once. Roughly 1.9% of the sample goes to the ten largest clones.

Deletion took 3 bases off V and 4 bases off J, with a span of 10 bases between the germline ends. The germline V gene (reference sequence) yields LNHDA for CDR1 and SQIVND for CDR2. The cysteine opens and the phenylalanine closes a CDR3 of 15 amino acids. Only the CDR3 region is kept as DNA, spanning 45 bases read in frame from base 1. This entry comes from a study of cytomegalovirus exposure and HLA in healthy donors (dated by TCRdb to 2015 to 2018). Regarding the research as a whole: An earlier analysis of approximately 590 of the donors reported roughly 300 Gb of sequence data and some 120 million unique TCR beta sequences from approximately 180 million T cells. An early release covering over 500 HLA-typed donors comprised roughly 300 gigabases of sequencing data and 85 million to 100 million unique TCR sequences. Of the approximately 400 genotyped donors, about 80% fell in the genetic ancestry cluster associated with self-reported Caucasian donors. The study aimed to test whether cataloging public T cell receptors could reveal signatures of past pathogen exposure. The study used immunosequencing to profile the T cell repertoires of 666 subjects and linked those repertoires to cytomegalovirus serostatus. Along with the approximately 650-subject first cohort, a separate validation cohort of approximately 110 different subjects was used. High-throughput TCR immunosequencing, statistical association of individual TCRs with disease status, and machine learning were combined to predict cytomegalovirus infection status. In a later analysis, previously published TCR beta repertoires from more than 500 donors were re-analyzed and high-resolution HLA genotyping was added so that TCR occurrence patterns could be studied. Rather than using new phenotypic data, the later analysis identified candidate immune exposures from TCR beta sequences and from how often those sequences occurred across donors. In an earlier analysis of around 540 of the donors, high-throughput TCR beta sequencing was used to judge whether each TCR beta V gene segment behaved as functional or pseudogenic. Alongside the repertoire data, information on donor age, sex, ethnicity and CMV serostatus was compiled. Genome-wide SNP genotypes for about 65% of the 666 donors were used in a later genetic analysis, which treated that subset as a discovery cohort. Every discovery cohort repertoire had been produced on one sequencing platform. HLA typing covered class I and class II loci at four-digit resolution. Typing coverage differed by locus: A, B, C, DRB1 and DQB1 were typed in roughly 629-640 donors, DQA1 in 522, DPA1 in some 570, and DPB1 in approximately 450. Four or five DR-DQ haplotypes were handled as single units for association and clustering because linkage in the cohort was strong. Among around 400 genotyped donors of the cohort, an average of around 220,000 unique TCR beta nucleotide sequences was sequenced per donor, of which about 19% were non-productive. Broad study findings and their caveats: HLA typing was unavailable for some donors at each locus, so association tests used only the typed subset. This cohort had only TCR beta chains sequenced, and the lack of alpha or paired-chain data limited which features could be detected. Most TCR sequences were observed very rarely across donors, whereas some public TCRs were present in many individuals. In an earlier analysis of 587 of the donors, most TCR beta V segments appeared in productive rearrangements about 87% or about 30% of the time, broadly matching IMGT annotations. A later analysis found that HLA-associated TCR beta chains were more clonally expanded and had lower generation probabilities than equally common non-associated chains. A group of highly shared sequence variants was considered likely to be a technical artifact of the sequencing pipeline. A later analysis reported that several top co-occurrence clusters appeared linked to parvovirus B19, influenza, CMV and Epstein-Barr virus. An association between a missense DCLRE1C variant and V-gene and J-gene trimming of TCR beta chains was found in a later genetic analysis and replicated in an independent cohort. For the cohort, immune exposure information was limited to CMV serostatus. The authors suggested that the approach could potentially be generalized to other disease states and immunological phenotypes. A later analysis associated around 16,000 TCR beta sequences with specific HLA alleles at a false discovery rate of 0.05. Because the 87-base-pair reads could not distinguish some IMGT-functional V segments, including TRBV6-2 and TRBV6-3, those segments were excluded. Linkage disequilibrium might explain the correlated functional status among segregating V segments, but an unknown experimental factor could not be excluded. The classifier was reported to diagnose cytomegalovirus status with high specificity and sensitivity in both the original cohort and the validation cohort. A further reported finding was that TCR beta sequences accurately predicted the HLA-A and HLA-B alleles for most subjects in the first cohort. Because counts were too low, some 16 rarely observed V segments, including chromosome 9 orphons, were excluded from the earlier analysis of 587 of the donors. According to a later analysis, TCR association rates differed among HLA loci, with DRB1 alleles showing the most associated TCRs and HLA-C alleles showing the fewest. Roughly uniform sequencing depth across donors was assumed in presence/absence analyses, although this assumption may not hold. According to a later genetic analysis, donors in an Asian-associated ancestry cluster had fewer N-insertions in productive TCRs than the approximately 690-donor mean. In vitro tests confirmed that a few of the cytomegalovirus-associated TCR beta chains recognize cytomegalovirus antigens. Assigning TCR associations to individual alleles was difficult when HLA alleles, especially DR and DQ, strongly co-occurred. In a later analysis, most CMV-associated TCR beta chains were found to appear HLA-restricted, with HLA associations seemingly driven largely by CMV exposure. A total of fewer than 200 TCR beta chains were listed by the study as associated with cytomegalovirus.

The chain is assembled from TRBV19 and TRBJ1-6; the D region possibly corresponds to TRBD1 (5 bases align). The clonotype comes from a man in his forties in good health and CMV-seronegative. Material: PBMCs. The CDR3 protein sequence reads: CASSIGGVYNSPLHF. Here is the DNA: TGTGCCAGTAGTATCGGGGGTGTATATAATTCACCCCTCCACTTT.